The 11 T cell receptor beta chains reported below all come from one sample, sequenced in a study of blood T cell repertoires in COVID-19. Method: immunoSEQ multiplex PCR; TCRdb's copy keeps in-frame clones and lacks some. The profile shows 150,000 to 200,000 clones, approximately 88% of them singletons. The sample taken for sequencing was PBMCs or T cells enriched from blood (not recorded which). Every receptor here comes from an older woman who had recovered from COVID-19.

V and J are TRBV5-1 and TRBJ1-1; tentative D call: TRBD1 (5 bases). Trimming shortened V by 0 bases and J by 5 bases, and 14 bases separated the two germline ends. CDR3 length: 15 amino acids. Germline V gene lookup returns CDR1 SGHRS and CDR2 YFSETQ. CDR3 in DNA: TGCGCCAGCAGCTTGGGGGGGGACGGTCCAACTGAAGCTTTCTTT. This gives the protein CASSLGGDGPTEAFF.

The CDR3 coding sequence is TGTGCCAGCACAGACACCTCTGGAAACACCATATATTTT. Its protein is CASTDTSGNTIYF. The V gene is TRBV2, the J gene TRBJ1-3; D is uncertain. CDR1 SNHLY and CDR2 FYNNEI come from the germline V gene. V gave up 7 bases and J gave up 0 bases, with 7 bases separating them. This CDR3 region has 13 residues.

This chain joins TRBV15 and TRBJ1-5, with D perhaps matching TRBD1 (6 bases). This CDR3 has 15 amino acids. The V gene's germline CDR1 is LNHNV and CDR2 YYDKDF (reference sequence). V lost 5 bases to trimming and J lost 2 bases, with 13 bases between them. CDR3 DNA: TGTGCCACCAGCCTTAACAGGGTGGGCAATCAGCCCCAGCATTTT. Its translation is CATSLNRVGNQPQHF.

The chain carries TRBV5-1 and TRBJ1-2; D may be TRBD1 (6 bases). Trimming shortened V by 2 bases and J by 7 bases, and 21 bases separated the two germline ends. CDR3 length: 16 amino acids. Germline V lookup: CDR1 SGHRS, CDR2 YFSETQ. As DNA, the CDR3 is TGCGCCAGCAGCTTTCAAGAGAGTAAAGGGGGTTCTGGCTACACCTTC. Its protein product is CASSFQESKGGSGYTF. Full variable domain (missing parts from reference TRBV5-1 and TRBJ1-2): KAGVTQTPRYLIKTRGQQVTLSCSPISGHRSVSWYQQTPGQGLQFLFEYFSETQRNKGNFPGRFSGRQFSNSRSEMNVSTLELGDSALYLCASSFQESKGGSGYTFGSGTRLTVV.

This chain uses TRBV6-5 with TRBJ1-1; the D gene is possibly TRBD1 (5 bases). V lost 6 bases and J lost 0, with 8 bases in between. Germline CDR1 MNHEY, CDR2 SVGAGI. The CDR3 runs 13 residues. The CDR3 nucleotides are TGTGCCAGCAGCCGACAGATGAACACTGAAGCTTTCTTT. This encodes CASSRQMNTEAFF.

The V and J genes are TRBV29-1 and TRBJ2-7, with a possible D match to TRBD1 (6 bases). Trimming left V 6 bases short and J 6 bases short, with 18 bases between. CDR3 size: 13 residues. CDR1 and CDR2 (germline): SQVTM, ANQGSEA. The CDR3 loop reads CSVGEGVWGEQYF. CDR3 DNA: TGCAGCGTCGGCGAGGGGGTGTGGGGCGAGCAGTACTTC.

This clone appeared a single time. The gene calls are TRBV5-1 and TRBJ1-1, with 8 bases that match TRBD1. Trimming removed 4 bases from V and 4 bases from J; junction bases left unmatched: 12. Germline V lookup: CDR1 SGHRS, CDR2 YFSETQ. The CDR3 extends over 16 amino acids. CDR3 bases: TGCGCCAGCAGCAAGCCCCCGACAGGGGAAAGCACTGAAGCTTTCTTT. Its translation: CASSKPPTGESTEAFF.

This clone was detected only once. J is TRBJ2-7 and V is TRBV7-2; D possibly corresponds to TRBD2 (5 bases). Trimming took off 4 bases at V and 6 bases at J, with 19 bases between the two ends. Germline CDR1 reads SGHTA; CDR2 reads FQGNSA. The CDR3 has 15 amino acids. Here the CDR3 reads CASSSQYSGIFEQYF. DNA for the CDR3: TGTGCCAGCAGCTCACAATACTCCGGGATTTTCGAGCAGTACTTC.

The V gene is TRBV2, the J gene TRBJ2-7; TRBD2 matches 13 bases. The J segment lost 3 bases and the V segment lost 8 bases, leaving 4 bases of the junction unmatched. This CDR3 contains 14 residues. The germline gives CDR1 SNHLY, CDR2 FYNNEI. CDR3 DNA: TGTGCCAGCGGTGGGACTAGCGGGGTCTACGAGCAGTACTTC. This encodes CASGGTSGVYEQYF.

This chain links TRBV9 with TRBJ2-1, with a tentative D call TRBD2 (6 bases). V was clipped by 1 base and J by 0 bases, with 8 bases between them. The CDR3 runs to 15 residues. Germline V gene lookup returns CDR1 SGDLS and CDR2 YYNGEE. The DNA for the CDR3 is TGTGCCAGCAGCGTACGGGGGAGCTCCTACAATGAGCAGTTCTTC. The encoded protein is CASSVRGSSYNEQFF.

This clone came up a few times. The chain carries TRBV5-1 and TRBJ1-1; D is undetermined. Germline CDR1 reads SGHRS; CDR2 reads YFSETQ. V lost 0 bases and J 4 bases, leaving 10 bases between the germline ends. CDR3 size: 14 residues. CDR3 amino acids: CASSLAKAGTEAFF. The CDR3 DNA sequence: TGCGCCAGCAGCTTGGCGAAGGCGGGCACTGAAGCTTTCTTT. Together with reference TRBV5-1 and TRBJ1-1, the CDR3 gives the full variable domain: KAGVTQTPRYLIKTRGQQVTLSCSPISGHRSVSWYQQTPGQGLQFLFEYFSETQRNKGNFPGRFSGRQFSNSRSEMNVSTLELGDSALYLCASSLAKAGTEAFFGQGTRLTVV.